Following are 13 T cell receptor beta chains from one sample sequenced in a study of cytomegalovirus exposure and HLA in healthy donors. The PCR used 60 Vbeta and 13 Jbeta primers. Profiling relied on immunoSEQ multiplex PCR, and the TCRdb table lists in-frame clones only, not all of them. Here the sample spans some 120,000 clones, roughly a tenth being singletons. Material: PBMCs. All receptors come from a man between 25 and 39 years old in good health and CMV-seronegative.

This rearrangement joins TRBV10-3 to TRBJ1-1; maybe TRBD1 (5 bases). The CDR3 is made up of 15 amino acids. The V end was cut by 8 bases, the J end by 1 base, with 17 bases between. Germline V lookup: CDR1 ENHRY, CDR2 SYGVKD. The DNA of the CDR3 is TGTGCCATCGGGGTCAGGGCCGACGGGAACACTGAAGCTTTCTTT. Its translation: CAIGVRADGNTEAFF.

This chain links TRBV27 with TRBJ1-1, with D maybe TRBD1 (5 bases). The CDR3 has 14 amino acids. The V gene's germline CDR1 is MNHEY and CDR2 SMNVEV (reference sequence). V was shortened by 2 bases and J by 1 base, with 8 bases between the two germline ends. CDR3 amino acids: CASSLSGANTEAFF. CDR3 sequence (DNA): TGTGCCAGCAGTTTAAGCGGGGCGAACACTGAAGCTTTCTTT.

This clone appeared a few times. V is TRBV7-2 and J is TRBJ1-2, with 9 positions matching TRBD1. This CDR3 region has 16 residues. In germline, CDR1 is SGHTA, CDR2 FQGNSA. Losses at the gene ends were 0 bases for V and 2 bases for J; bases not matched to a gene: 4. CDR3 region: CASSLAQGAQNYGYTF. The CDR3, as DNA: TGTGCCAGCAGCTTAGCACAGGGGGCTCAGAACTATGGCTACACCTTC.

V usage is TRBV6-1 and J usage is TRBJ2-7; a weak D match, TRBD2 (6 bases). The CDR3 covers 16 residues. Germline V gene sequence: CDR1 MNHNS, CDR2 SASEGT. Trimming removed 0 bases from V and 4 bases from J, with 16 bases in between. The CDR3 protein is CASSEAWGLRTYEQYF. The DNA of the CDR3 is TGTGCCAGCAGTGAAGCCTGGGGACTTCGGACTTACGAGCAGTACTTC.

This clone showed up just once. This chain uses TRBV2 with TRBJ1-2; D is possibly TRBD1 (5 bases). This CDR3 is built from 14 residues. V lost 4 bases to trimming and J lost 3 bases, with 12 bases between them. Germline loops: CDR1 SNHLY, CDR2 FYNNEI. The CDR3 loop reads CASSGVGVHYGYTF. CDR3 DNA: TGTGCCAGCAGTGGTGTAGGGGTCCACTATGGCTACACCTTC.

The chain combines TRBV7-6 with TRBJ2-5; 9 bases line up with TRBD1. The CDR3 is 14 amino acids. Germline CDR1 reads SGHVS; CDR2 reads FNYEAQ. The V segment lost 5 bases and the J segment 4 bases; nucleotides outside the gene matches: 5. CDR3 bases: TGTGCCAGCAGCCCCACAGGGGGCAGAGAGACCCAGTACTTC. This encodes CASSPTGGRETQYF.

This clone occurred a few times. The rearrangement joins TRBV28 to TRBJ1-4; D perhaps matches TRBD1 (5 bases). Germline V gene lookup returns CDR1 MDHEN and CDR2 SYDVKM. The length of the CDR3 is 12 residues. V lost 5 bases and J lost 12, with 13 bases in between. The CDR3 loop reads CASSTASRELFF. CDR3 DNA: TGTGCCAGCAGTACGGCCTCCAGGGAACTGTTTTTT.

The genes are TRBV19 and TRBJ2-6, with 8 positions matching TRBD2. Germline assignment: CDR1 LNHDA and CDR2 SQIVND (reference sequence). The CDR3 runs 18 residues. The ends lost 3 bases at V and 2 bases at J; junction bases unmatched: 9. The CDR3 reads CASSMVAGGSPGANVLTF. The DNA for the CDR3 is TGTGCCAGTAGTATGGTGGCGGGGGGCTCTCCTGGGGCCAACGTCCTGACTTTC.

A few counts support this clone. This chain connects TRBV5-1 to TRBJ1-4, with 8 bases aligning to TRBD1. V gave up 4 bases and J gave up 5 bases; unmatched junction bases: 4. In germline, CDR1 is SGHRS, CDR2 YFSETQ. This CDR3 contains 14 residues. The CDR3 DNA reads TGCGCCAGCAGCCGGGACAGGACCAATGAAAAACTGTTTTTT. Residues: CASSRDRTNEKLFF.

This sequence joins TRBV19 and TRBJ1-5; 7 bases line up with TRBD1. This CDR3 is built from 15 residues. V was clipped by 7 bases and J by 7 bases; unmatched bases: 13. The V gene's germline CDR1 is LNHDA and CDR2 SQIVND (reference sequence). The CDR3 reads CASNRLEGAWQPQHF. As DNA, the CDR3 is TGTGCCAGTAACCGCCTGGAGGGGGCTTGGCAGCCCCAGCATTTT. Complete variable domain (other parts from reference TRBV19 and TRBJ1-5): DGGITQSPKYLFRKEGQNVTLSCEQNLNHDAMYWYRQDPGQGLRLIYYSQIVNDFQKGDIAEGYSVSREKKESFPLTVTSAQKNPTAFYLCASNRLEGAWQPQHFGDGTRLSIL.

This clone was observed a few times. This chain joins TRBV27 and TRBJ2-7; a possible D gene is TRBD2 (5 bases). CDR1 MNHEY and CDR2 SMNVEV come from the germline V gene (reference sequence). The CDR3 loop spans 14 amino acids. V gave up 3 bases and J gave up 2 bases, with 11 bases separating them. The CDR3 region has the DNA TGTGCCAGCAGTTTCTATGCGGGCCCCTACGAGCAGTACTTC. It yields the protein CASSFYAGPYEQYF.

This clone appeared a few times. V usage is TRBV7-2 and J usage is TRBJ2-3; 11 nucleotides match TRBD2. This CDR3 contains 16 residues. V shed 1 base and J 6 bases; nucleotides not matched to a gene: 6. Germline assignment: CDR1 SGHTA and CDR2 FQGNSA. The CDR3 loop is CASSLVSGGAGDTQYF. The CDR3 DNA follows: TGTGCCAGCAGCTTAGTTAGCGGGGGGGCGGGGGATACGCAGTATTTT.

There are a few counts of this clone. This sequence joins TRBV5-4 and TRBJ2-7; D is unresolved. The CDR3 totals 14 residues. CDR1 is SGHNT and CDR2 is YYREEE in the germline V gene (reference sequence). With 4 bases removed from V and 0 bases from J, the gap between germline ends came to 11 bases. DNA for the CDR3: TGTGCCAGCAGCCCAGAAACCAACTCCTACGAGCAGTACTTC. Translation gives CASSPETNSYEQYF. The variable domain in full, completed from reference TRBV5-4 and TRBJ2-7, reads ETGVTQSPTHLIKTRGQQVTLRCSSQSGHNTVSWYQQALGQGPQFIFQYYREEENGRGNFPPRFSGLQFPNYSSELNVNALELDDSALYLCASSPETNSYEQYFGPGTRLTVT.